The subject of this entry is one TCR beta chain. The data stem from a study of shared clonotypes between healthy human individuals. Clones were read by immunoSEQ multiplex PCR, and TCRdb kept only the in-frame ones, dropping some. In the table there are roughly 2.1 million clones, about 92% of which are singletons. J was trimmed by 6 bases and V by 4 bases; bases with no gene match: 9. Germline values: CDR1 SEHNR, CDR2 FQNEAQ (reference sequence). The CDR3 runs to 15 residues. In the naive CD8 group, cells lacked CD45RO and were positively selected for CCR7, so terminally differentiated effector memory CD45RA+ cells were left out.

Sequenced input: naive CD8+ T cells from PBMCs. The chain employs TRBV7-9 and TRBJ1-5; 7 nucleotides line up with TRBD1. The receptor's source is a man aged 18 to 30 in good health. Some clones in this sample may be carry-over from other donors' samples. CDR3 residues: CASSSETGFPQPQHF. CDR3 DNA: TGTGCCAGCAGCTCGGAGACAGGGTTTCCTCAGCCCCAGCATTTT.